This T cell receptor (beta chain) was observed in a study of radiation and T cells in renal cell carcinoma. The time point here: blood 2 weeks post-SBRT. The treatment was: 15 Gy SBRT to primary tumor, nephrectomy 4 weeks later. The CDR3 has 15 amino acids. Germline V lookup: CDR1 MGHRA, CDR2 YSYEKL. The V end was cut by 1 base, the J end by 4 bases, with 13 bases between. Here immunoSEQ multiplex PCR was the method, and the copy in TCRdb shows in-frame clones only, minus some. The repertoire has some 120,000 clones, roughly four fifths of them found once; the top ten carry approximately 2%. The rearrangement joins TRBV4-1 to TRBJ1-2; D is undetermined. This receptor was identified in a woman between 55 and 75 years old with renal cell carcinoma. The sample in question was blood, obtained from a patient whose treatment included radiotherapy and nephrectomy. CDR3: CASSQGSTTIYGYTF. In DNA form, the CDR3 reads TGCGCCAGCAGCCAAGGGTCAACCACCATCTATGGCTACACCTTC.